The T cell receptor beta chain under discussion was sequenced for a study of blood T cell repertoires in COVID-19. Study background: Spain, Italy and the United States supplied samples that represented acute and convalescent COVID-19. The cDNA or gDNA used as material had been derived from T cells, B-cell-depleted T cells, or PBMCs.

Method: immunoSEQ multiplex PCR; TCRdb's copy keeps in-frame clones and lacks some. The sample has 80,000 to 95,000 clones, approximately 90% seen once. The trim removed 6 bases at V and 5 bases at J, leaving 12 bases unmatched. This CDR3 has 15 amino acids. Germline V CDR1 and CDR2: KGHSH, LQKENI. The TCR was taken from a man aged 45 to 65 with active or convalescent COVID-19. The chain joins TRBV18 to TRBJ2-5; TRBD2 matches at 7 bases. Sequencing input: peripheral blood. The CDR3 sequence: CASSPGLIQRETQYF. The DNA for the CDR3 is TGTGCCAGCTCCCCGGGACTAATCCAACGGGAGACCCAGTACTTC.